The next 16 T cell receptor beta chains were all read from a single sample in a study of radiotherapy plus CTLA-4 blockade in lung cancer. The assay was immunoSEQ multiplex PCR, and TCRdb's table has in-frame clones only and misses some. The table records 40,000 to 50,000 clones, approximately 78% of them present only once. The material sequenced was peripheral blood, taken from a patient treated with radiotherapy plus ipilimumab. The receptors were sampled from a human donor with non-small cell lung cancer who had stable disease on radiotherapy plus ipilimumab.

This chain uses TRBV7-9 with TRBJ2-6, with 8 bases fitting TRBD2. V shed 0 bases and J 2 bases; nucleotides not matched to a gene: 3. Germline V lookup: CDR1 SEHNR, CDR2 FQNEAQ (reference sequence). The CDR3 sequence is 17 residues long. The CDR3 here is CASSLAGLGAGANVLTF. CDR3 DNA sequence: TGTGCCAGCAGCTTAGCGGGACTAGGCGCTGGGGCCAACGTCCTGACTTTC.

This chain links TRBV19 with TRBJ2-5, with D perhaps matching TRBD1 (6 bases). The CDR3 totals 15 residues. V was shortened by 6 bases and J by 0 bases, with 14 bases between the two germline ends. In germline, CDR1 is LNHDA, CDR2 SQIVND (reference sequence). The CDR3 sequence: CASRTGHMYQETQYF. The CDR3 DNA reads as TGTGCCAGTAGAACGGGACACATGTACCAAGAGACCCAGTACTTC.

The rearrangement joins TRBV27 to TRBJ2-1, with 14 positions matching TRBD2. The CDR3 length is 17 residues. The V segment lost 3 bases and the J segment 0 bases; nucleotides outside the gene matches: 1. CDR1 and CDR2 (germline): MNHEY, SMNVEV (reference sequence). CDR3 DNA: TGTGCCAGCAGTTTCGGGACTAGCGGGAGCTCCTACAATGAGCAGTTCTTC. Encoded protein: CASSFGTSGSSYNEQFF.

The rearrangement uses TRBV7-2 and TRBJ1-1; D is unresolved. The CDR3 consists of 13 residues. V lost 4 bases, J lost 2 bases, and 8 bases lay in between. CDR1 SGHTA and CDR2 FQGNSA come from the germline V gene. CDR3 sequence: CASSSVVNTEAFF. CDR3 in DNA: TGTGCCAGCAGCTCAGTGGTAAACACTGAAGCTTTCTTT.

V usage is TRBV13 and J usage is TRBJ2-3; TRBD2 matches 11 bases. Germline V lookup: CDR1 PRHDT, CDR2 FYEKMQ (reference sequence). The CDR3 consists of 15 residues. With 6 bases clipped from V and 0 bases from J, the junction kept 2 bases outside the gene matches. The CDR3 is CASSSGRASTDTQYF. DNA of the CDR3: TGTGCCAGCAGTAGCGGGAGGGCTAGCACAGATACGCAGTATTTT. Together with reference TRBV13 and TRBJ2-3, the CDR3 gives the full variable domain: AAGVIQSPRHLIKEKRETATLKCYPIPRHDTVYWYQQGPGQDPQFLISFYEKMQSDKGSIPDRFSAQQFSDYHSELNMSSLELGDSALYFCASSSGRASTDTQYFGPGTRLTVL.

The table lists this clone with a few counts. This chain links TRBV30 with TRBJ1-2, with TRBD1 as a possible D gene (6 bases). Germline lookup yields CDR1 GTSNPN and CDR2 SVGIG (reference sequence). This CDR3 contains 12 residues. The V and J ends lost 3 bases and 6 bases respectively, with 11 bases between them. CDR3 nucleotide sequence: TGTGCCTGGAGGAGGGGGGGCAATGGCTACACCTTC. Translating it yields CAWRRGGNGYTF. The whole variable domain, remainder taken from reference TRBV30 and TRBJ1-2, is SQTIHQWPATLVQPVGSPLSLECTVEGTSNPNLYWYRQAAGRGLQLLFYSVGIGQISSEVPQNLSASRPQDRQFILSSKKLLLSDSGFYLCAWRRGGNGYTFGSGTRLTVV.

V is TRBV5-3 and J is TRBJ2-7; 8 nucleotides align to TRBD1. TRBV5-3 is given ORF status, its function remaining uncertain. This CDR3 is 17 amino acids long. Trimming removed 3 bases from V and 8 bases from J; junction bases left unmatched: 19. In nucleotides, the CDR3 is TGTGCCAGAAGCTCTGCTGGAGGGGGACAGGAATTGGTAAAGCAGTACTTC. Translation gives CARSSAGGGQELVKQYF.

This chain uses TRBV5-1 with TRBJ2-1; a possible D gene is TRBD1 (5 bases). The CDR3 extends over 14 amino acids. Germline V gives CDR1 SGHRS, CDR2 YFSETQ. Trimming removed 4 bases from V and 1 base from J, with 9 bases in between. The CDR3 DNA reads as TGCGCCAGCAGCCAGGGTATTTCCTACAATGAGCAGTTCTTC. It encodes CASSQGISYNEQFF.

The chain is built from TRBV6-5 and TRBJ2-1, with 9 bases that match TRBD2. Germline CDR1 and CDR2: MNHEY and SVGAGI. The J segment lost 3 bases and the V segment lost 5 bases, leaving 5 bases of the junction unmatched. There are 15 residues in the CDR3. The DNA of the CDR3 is TGTGCCAGCAGTCCTAGTAGCGGGAGCTACAATGAGCAGTTCTTC. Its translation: CASSPSSGSYNEQFF.

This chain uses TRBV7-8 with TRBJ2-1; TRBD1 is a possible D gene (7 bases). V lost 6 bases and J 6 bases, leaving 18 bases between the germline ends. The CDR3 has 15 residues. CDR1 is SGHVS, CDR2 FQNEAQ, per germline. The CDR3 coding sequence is TGTGCCAGCAGTGCGGGACAGATTTTGCGCAATGAGCAGTTCTTC. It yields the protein CASSAGQILRNEQFF.

Here the CDR3 reads CATSSEPGQVPYGYTF. Written as DNA, the CDR3 is TGTGCCACCAGCAGCGAACCGGGACAGGTACCCTATGGCTACACCTTC. V and J are TRBV15 and TRBJ1-2, with 8 bases lining up with TRBD1. With 3 bases clipped from V and 4 bases from J, the junction kept 10 bases outside the gene matches. The CDR3 is 16 amino acids. Germline V gives CDR1 LNHNV, CDR2 YYDKDF (reference sequence).

The CDR3 DNA reads TGTGCCAGTAGGACAGGGTTTTCAACTAATGAAAAACTGTTTTTT. It translates to CASRTGFSTNEKLFF. The chain carries TRBV19 and TRBJ1-4; 7 nucleotides line up with TRBD1. Germline V CDR1 and CDR2: LNHDA, SQIVND (reference sequence). The junction had 4 bases not matched to a gene; V was cut back by 6 bases and J by 0 bases. CDR3 length: 15 amino acids.

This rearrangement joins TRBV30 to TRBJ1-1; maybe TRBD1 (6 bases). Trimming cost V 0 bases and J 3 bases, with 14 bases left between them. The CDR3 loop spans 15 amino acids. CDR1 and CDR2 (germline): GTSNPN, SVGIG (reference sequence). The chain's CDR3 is CAWSVRRGWDTEAFF. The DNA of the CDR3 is TGTGCCTGGAGTGTACGCAGGGGTTGGGACACTGAAGCTTTCTTT. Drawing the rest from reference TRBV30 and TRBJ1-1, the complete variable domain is SQTIHQWPATLVQPVGSPLSLECTVEGTSNPNLYWYRQAAGRGLQLLFYSVGIGQISSEVPQNLSASRPQDRQFILSSKKLLLSDSGFYLCAWSVRRGWDTEAFFGQGTRLTVV.

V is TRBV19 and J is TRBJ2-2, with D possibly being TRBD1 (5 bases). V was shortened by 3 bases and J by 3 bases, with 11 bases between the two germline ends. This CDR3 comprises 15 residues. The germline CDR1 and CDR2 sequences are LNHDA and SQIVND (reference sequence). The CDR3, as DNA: TGTGCCAGTAGTATCTCCCGACAGTACACCGGGGAGCTGTTTTTT. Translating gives CASSISRQYTGELFF.

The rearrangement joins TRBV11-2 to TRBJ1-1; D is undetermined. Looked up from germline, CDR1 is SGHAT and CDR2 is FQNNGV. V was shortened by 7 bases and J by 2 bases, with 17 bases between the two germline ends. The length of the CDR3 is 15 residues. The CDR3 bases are TGTGCCAGCACAAGTCAGTCATTCAGTAACACTGAAGCTTTCTTT. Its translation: CASTSQSFSNTEAFF. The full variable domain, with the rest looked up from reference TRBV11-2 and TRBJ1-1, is EAGVAQSPRYKIIEKRQSVAFWCNPISGHATLYWYQQILGQGPKLLIQFQNNGVVDDSQLPKDRFSAERLKGVDSTLKIQPAKLEDSAVYLCASTSQSFSNTEAFFGQGTRLTVV.

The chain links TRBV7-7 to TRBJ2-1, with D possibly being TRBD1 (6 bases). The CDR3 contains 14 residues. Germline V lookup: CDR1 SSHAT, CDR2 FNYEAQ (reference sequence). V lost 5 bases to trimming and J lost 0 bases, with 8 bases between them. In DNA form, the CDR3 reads TGTGCCAGCAGCAAGGACAGCTCCTACAATGAGCAGTTCTTC. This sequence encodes CASSKDSSYNEQFF. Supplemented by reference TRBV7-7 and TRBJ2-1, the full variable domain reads GAGVSQSPRYKVTKRGQDVTLRCDPISSHATLYWYQQALGQGPEFLTYFNYEAQPDKSGLPSDRFSAERPEGSISTLTIQRTEQRDSAMYRCASSKDSSYNEQFFGPGTRLTVL.